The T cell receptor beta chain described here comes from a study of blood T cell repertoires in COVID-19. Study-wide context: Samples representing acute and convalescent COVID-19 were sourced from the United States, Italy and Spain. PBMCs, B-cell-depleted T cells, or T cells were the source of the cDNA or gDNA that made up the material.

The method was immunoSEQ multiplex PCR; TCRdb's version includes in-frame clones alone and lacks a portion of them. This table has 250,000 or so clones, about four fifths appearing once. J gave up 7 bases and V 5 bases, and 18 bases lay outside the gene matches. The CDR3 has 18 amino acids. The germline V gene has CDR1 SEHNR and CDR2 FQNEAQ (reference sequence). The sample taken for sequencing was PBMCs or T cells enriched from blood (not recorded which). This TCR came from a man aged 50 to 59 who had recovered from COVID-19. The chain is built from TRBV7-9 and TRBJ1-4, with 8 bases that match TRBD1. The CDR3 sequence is CASSLTGQGADESEKLFF. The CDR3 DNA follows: TGTGCCAGCAGCCTAACCGGGCAGGGGGCTGACGAAAGTGAAAAACTGTTTTTT.